This TCR beta chain derives from a study of T-cell reconstitution after alpha-beta-depleted transplantation in children. The library targeted TCRbeta and was prepared with unique molecular identifiers. TCRdb re-called the PCR reads through MiXCR, storing one row per CDR3 protein. Here the sample spans 450,000 to 600,000 distinct CDR3 sequences, about 17% being singletons. This clonotype was found a few times. Germline V gives CDR1 SQVTM, CDR2 ANQGSEA. The CDR3 extends over 16 amino acids. Trimming removed 1 base from V and 2 bases from J, with 17 bases in between. This receptor was obtained from a human donor who donated a stem cell graft to a child with acute lymphoblastic leukemia. V usage is TRBV29-1 and J usage is TRBJ1-2; D ambiguous. This sample comprised PBMCs from the stem cell graft donor, obtained from the stem cell graft. The CDR3 loop is CSVEGGNWGENYGYTF. The CDR3 nucleotides are TGCAGCGTTGAAGGAGGTAACTGGGGAGAGAACTATGGCTACACCTTC.